Below, 27 T cell receptor beta chains from the same sample are listed, as sequenced in a study of graft-versus-host responses after intestinal transplantation. Sequencing used immunoSEQ multiplex PCR; TCRdb keeps in-frame clones, though not all of them. The data contain about 71,000 clones, about nine tenths of them seen just once; the ten biggest clones take up roughly 1.3%. Which antigens these TCRs recognize remains unknown. This material consisted of unstimulated CD8+ T cells sorted from spleen or lymph node cells, taken before intestinal transplant. Receptors originate from a human donor who received an intestinal transplant.

The chain couples TRBV19 to TRBJ2-5; 9 nucleotides match TRBD2. Unmatched junction bases numbered 5, after V lost 1 base and J lost 5 bases. This CDR3 is built from 15 residues. CDR1 and CDR2 (germline): LNHDA, SQIVND (reference sequence). CDR3 in DNA: TGTGCCAGTAGTATAGGAGCGGGGGGCCGCGAGACCCAGTACTTC. It specifies CASSIGAGGRETQYF.

This chain links TRBV7-9 with TRBJ2-2; the D is unclear. Trimming removed 3 bases at V and 4 bases at J, with 6 bases between. The germline V gene has CDR1 SEHNR and CDR2 FQNEAQ (reference sequence). The CDR3 extends over 13 amino acids. DNA of the CDR3: TGTGCCAGCAGCTTGGTTAGCACCGGGGAGCTGTTTTTT. This translates into CASSLVSTGELFF.

The V call is TRBV10-2, the J call TRBJ2-5, with D tentatively TRBD2 (7 bases). The V gene's germline CDR1 is WSHSY and CDR2 SAAADI. V lost 10 bases to trimming and J lost 1 base, with 10 bases between them. The CDR3 runs 12 residues. The CDR3: CATRGGQETQYF. As DNA, the CDR3 is TGCGCCACGAGGGGGGGCCAAGAGACCCAGTACTTC.

The V and J genes are TRBV5-4 and TRBJ2-5; TRBD2 matches at 8 bases. Germline-derived CDR1 and CDR2 are SGHNT and YYREEE (reference sequence). The CDR3 has 17 amino acids. V was pared by 4 bases and J by 5 bases, with 16 bases of the junction left unmatched. The CDR3 loop reads CASSVGIPGLAGETQYF. The CDR3 bases are TGTGCCAGCAGCGTCGGGATCCCTGGACTAGCAGGGGAGACCCAGTACTTC.

This chain links TRBV7-6 with TRBJ1-6, with a possible D match to TRBD1 (6 bases). V was pared by 1 base and J by 7 bases, with 11 bases between. The CDR3 totals 15 residues. Looked up from germline, CDR1 is SGHVS and CDR2 is FNYEAQ. The CDR3 nucleotides are TGTGCCAGCAGCTTAGGGTCAGGGGAAAATTCACCCCTCCACTTT. This translates into CASSLGSGENSPLHF.

V and J are TRBV19 and TRBJ2-5; tentatively, D is TRBD1 (5 bases). Germline assignment: CDR1 LNHDA and CDR2 SQIVND (reference sequence). This CDR3 comprises 14 residues. V lost 4 bases to trimming and J lost 5 bases, with 14 bases between them. The CDR3 DNA reads as TGTGCCAGTAGTACTGAGTGGGGCGGCGAGACCCAGTACTTC. This codes for CASSTEWGGETQYF. The whole variable domain, remainder taken from reference TRBV19 and TRBJ2-5, is DGGITQSPKYLFRKEGQNVTLSCEQNLNHDAMYWYRQDPGQGLRLIYYSQIVNDFQKGDIAEGYSVSREKKESFPLTVTSAQKNPTAFYLCASSTEWGGETQYFGPGTRLLVL.

The chain links TRBV29-1 to TRBJ2-7; maybe TRBD1 (6 bases). Germline values: CDR1 SQVTM, CDR2 ANQGSEA. The CDR3 runs to 15 residues. The V gene lost 0 bases and the J gene lost 2 bases, with 14 bases spanning the gap. The CDR3, as DNA: TGCAGCGTTGAAGACGGACGGCAGGGGACCTACGAGCAGTACTTC. It encodes CSVEDGRQGTYEQYF.

This clone was detected only once. This chain joins TRBV19 and TRBJ2-7, with D hard to call. From germline, CDR1 is LNHDA and CDR2 SQIVND (reference sequence). This CDR3 has 14 amino acids. The V end lost 1 base, the J end lost 4 bases, and 11 bases lay between the germline ends. The CDR3 bases are TGTGCCAGTAGTATAGGTCTCGCGGCGTACGAGCAGTACTTC. As protein: CASSIGLAAYEQYF.

This clone turned up a few times. The gene calls are TRBV5-4 and TRBJ1-1; possible D gene TRBD1, 5 bases. Looked up from germline, CDR1 is SGHNT and CDR2 is YYREEE (reference sequence). Deletions cut 9 bases from V and 5 bases from J, with 17 bases between. The CDR3 has 13 residues. CDR3 DNA: TGTGCCATCCTTCCCCCCGGGGGGACTGAAGCTTTCTTT. This codes for CAILPPGGTEAFF. Combining the CDR3 with reference TRBV5-4 and TRBJ1-1 gives the whole variable domain ETGVTQSPTHLIKTRGQQVTLRCSSQSGHNTVSWYQQALGQGPQFIFQYYREEENGRGNFPPRFSGLQFPNYSSELNVNALELDDSALYLCAILPPGGTEAFFGQGTRLTVV.

The V and J genes are TRBV11-2 and TRBJ2-1, with a weak D call TRBD2 (5 bases). With 5 bases removed from V and 5 bases from J, the gap between germline ends came to 7 bases. The CDR3 has 12 amino acids. Germline values: CDR1 SGHAT, CDR2 FQNNGV. The CDR3 DNA sequence: TGTGCCAGCAGCGGACTCAACAATGAGCAGTTCTTC. Translation gives CASSGLNNEQFF.

The chain recombines TRBV10-3 with TRBJ2-7; D might be TRBD1 (5 bases). Germline lookup yields CDR1 ENHRY and CDR2 SYGVKD. V shed 2 bases and J shed 3 bases, with 17 bases lying between them. The CDR3 is made up of 16 amino acids. The CDR3 protein is CAISERAWTSFYEQYF. CDR3 nucleotides: TGTGCCATCAGTGAGAGGGCATGGACATCCTTCTACGAGCAGTACTTC.

V usage is TRBV9 and J usage is TRBJ2-1, with a tentative D call TRBD1 (6 bases). The CDR3 is made up of 15 amino acids. The ends were cut back, 3 bases at V and 4 bases at J, with 14 bases in the middle. The germline V gene encodes CDR1 SGDLS and CDR2 YYNGEE. The CDR3 DNA sequence: TGTGCCAGCAGCGCCTCTGGGGGCCCTTACAATGAGCAGTTCTTC. This codes for CASSASGGPYNEQFF.

The genes are TRBV2 and TRBJ2-3; 8 positions match TRBD2. There are 12 residues in the CDR3. Germline V CDR1 and CDR2: SNHLY, FYNNEI. Germline trimming cut 4 bases from V and 14 bases from J; bases unmatched to any gene: 8. The CDR3 loop is CASSASAGVWYF. In DNA, the CDR3 is TGTGCCAGCAGTGCCTCAGCGGGGGTTTGGTATTTT.

V and J are TRBV7-9 and TRBJ1-6, with a possible D match to TRBD1 (6 bases). V was trimmed by 3 bases and J by 10 bases, leaving 13 bases between them. CDR1 is SEHNR, CDR2 FQNEAQ, per germline (reference sequence). CDR3 length equals 14 residues. This CDR3 reads CASSFSGVDSPLHF. CDR3 in DNA: TGTGCCAGCAGCTTCTCAGGGGTGGACTCACCCCTCCACTTT.

As DNA, the CDR3 is TGTGCCAGCAGCTTAGGGACATACCTAACCTACGAGCAGTACTTC. This gives the protein CASSLGTYLTYEQYF. This chain links TRBV7-2 with TRBJ2-7, with D perhaps matching TRBD1 (5 bases). Germline-derived CDR1 and CDR2 are SGHTA and FQGNSA. The CDR3 extends over 15 amino acids. V was pared by 1 base and J by 2 bases, with 12 bases between.

The rearrangement joins TRBV10-1 to TRBJ2-1, with D possibly TRBD2 on 5 matching bases. V was cut by 2 bases and J by 10 bases, with 6 bases left in between. CDR3 length: 11 amino acids. Germline values: CDR1 WNHNN, CDR2 SYGVQD (reference sequence). CDR3 coding DNA: TGCGCCAGCAGTGAGCGAGGGGAGCAGTTCTTC. It specifies CASSERGEQFF.

This chain connects TRBV2 to TRBJ2-3; possibly TRBD2 for D (6 bases). The ends were cut back, 3 bases at V and 0 bases at J, with 13 bases in the middle. Germline V gene sequence: CDR1 SNHLY, CDR2 FYNNEI. The CDR3 runs to 16 residues. CDR3 loop: CASSDLSGASTDTQYF. The CDR3 DNA reads as TGTGCCAGCAGTGACCTTAGCGGAGCTAGCACAGATACGCAGTATTTT.

The rearrangement uses TRBV2 and TRBJ1-4; 8 nucleotides match TRBD1. CDR1 is SNHLY, CDR2 FYNNEI, per germline. The junction had 9 bases not matched to a gene; V was cut back by 11 bases and J by 7 bases. This CDR3 contains 13 residues. The CDR3 spells CAGRTGLSEKLFF. The CDR3 DNA reads as TGTGCCGGAAGGACAGGGCTGAGTGAAAAACTGTTTTTT.

The chain links TRBV13 to TRBJ1-5; possible D gene TRBD1, 5 bases. The CDR3 runs 14 residues. Germline V gene data show CDR1 as PRHDT and CDR2 as FYEKMQ (reference sequence). Trimming left V 0 bases short and J 4 bases short, with 7 bases between. CDR3 sequence: CASSLGGGNQPQHF. CDR3 nucleotides: TGTGCCAGCAGCTTAGGGGGGGGAAATCAGCCCCAGCATTTT. Together with reference TRBV13 and TRBJ1-5, the CDR3 gives the full variable domain: AAGVIQSPRHLIKEKRETATLKCYPIPRHDTVYWYQQGPGQDPQFLISFYEKMQSDKGSIPDRFSAQQFSDYHSELNMSSLELGDSALYFCASSLGGGNQPQHFGDGTRLSIL.

The CDR3 region is CASRPGQGNSPLHF. For the CDR3, the DNA is TGTGCCAGCAGACCCGGACAGGGTAATTCACCCCTCCACTTT. The J gene is TRBJ1-6, the V gene TRBV7-3; 8 nucleotides agree with TRBD1. This CDR3 is 14 amino acids long. Looked up from germline, CDR1 is SGHTA and CDR2 is FQGTGA. After removal of 6 bases from V and 6 bases from J, the junction contained 4 bases not matched to a gene.

The chain is built from TRBV5-6 and TRBJ1-3, with TRBD1 as a possible D gene (5 bases). This CDR3 spans 17 amino acids. The germline V and J ends were trimmed by 0 bases and 0 bases, with 13 bases remaining between them. The germline V gene has CDR1 SGHDT and CDR2 YYEEEE. The CDR3 region has the DNA TGTGCCAGCAGCTTGGAGGCCAGGGCAAGCTCTGGAAACACCATATATTTT. The encoded protein is CASSLEARASSGNTIYF.

The chain recombines TRBV5-1 with TRBJ2-3, with D hard to call. Trimming shortened V by 0 bases and J by 4 bases, and 6 bases separated the two germline ends. The V gene's germline CDR1 is SGHRS and CDR2 YFSETQ. The CDR3 length is 13 residues. In nucleotides, the CDR3 is TGCGCCAGCAGCTTGGGTTCTCCAGATACGCAGTATTTT. As protein: CASSLGSPDTQYF.

This chain connects TRBV5-5 to TRBJ2-7; TRBD1 aligns across 7 bases. J lost 2 bases, V lost 1 base, and 3 bases had no gene match. The germline V gene has CDR1 SGHKS and CDR2 YYEKEE (reference sequence). This CDR3 has 14 amino acids. The DNA for the CDR3 is TGTGCCAGCAGCTTGTCCACAGGGGCCTACGAGCAGTACTTC. Translation gives CASSLSTGAYEQYF. Supplemented by reference TRBV5-5 and TRBJ2-7, the full variable domain reads DAGVTQSPTHLIKTRGQQVTLRCSPISGHKSVSWYQQVLGQGPQFIFQYYEKEERGRGNFPDRFSARQFPNYSSELNVNALLLGDSALYLCASSLSTGAYEQYFGPGTRLTVT.

The chain links TRBV19 to TRBJ2-7; 11 positions match TRBD2. CDR3 size: 18 residues. The J segment lost 0 bases and the V segment lost 3 bases, leaving 10 bases of the junction unmatched. Germline assignment: CDR1 LNHDA and CDR2 SQIVND (reference sequence). The CDR3 sequence is CASSISLAGAASSYEQYF. The CDR3 DNA is TGTGCCAGTAGTATTTCACTAGCGGGGGCCGCCAGCTCCTACGAGCAGTACTTC.

The chain recombines TRBV7-9 with TRBJ2-2; D unclear. Per the germline V gene, CDR1 is SEHNR and CDR2 is FQNEAQ (reference sequence). The CDR3 spans 14 residues. V shed 8 bases and J shed 3 bases, with 13 bases lying between them. The CDR3 nucleotides read TGTGCCAGCCTTTCGGGTCGTTACACCGGGGAGCTGTTTTTT. Its protein product is CASLSGRYTGELFF.

This sequence joins TRBV10-3 and TRBJ2-7; tentatively, D is TRBD1 (6 bases). Germline values: CDR1 ENHRY, CDR2 SYGVKD. V was shortened by 10 bases and J by 7 bases, with 11 bases between the two germline ends. The CDR3 totals 10 residues. The CDR3, as DNA: TGTGCCACCGGACAGTTAGAGCAGTACTTC. This gives the protein CATGQLEQYF.

In this sample, this clone turned up a few times. The V and J genes are TRBV4-1 and TRBJ1-2; D is possibly TRBD1 (6 bases). The CDR3 runs to 16 residues. V lost 1 base and J 10 bases, leaving 22 bases between the germline ends. Germline CDR1 is MGHRA and CDR2 is YSYEKL. The CDR3 DNA follows: TGCGCCAGCAGCCAAGGCCAACTAGAGTCACAGGGAGACTACACCTTC. This gives the protein CASSQGQLESQGDYTF.